This T cell receptor beta chain was sequenced during a study of beta chain features in type 1 diabetes. Notes on the study in general: Sequencing from cDNA could over-represent high-TCR-expressing cells. TCRB CDR3s were moderately but significantly shorter in Type 1 diabetes patients in all four CD4+ subsets.

This CDR3 comprises 13 residues. The V gene lost 8 bases and the J gene lost 7 bases, with 20 bases spanning the gap. Germline CDR1 and CDR2: SQVTM and ANQGSEA. About this clone: The antigen is unknown.

Of the isolated RNA, all was reverse transcribed, and so the sequenced material was expressed TCRB transcripts. The average output of naive, central memory and regulatory T cell samples was several million reads. The data were produced by immunoSEQ multiplex PCR, yet TCRdb's version contains in-frame clones alone and is incomplete. This sample carries 240,000 or so clones, 20% of them seen once, and the ten largest clones take around 0.03%. The chain links TRBV29-1 to TRBJ2-5, with D maybe TRBD2 (5 bases). This TCR derives from a woman aged 40 to 55 with type 1 diabetes. Material: naive CD4+ T cells from blood. CDR3 sequence (DNA): TGCAGCTCCCGGGTAGCAGGAGAGGGGACCCAGTACTTC. Amino acid sequence: CSSRVAGEGTQYF.